A selection of T cell receptor beta chains follows, all from one sample in a study of shared clonotypes between healthy human individuals. Measured with immunoSEQ multiplex PCR; TCRdb has only the in-frame clones, and not every one. The table has around 2,100,000 clones, about 95% seen once. Sequenced sample: naive CD8+ T cells sorted from blood. The source of these receptors is a man aged 18 to 29 in good health. CDR3s include the opening cysteine and the closing phenylalanine or tryptophan. The order of the fields is J gene, clone size, V gene, D gene, CDR3 protein, CDR3 DNA. The D gene is left open where the match is weak. Clone size, where shown, is once, few, many, or a class for clones that have expanded.

J: TRBJ2-7
size: .
V: TRBV28
D: .
CDR3: CASSLGVGTLYEQYF
DNA: TGTGCCAGCAGTTTGGGCGTCGGGACCCTCTACGAGCAGTACTTC

J: TRBJ1-1
size: .
V: TRBV11-2
D: .
CDR3: CASSLDKGFEAFF
DNA: TGTGCCAGCAGCTTAGATAAGGGTTTTGAAGCTTTCTTT

J: TRBJ2-7
size: .
V: TRBV2
D: .
CDR3: CASSDGTGNYEQYF
DNA: TGTGCCAGCAGTGACGGGACGGGGAACTACGAGCAGTACTTC

J: TRBJ2-5
size: .
V: TRBV2
D: .
CDR3: CASSDTETQYF
DNA: TGTGCCAGCAGTGATACGGAGACCCAGTACTTC

J: TRBJ2-2
size: .
V: TRBV4-1
D: TRBD2
CDR3: CASSPLAGGGSTGELFF
DNA: TGCGCCAGCAGCCCTCTAGCGGGAGGGGGGTCCACCGGGGAGCTGTTTTTT

J: TRBJ1-5
size: .
V: TRBV19
D: TRBD1
CDR3: CASSPTGGPAQPQHF
DNA: TGTGCCAGTAGTCCGACAGGGGGCCCGGCGCAGCCCCAGCATTTT

J: TRBJ2-6
size: .
V: TRBV10-2
D: .
CDR3: CASSEANVLTF
DNA: TGCGCCAGCAGTGAGGCCAACGTCCTGACTTTC

J: TRBJ2-1
size: .
V: TRBV5-6
D: TRBD2
CDR3: CASSLMTSGSHEQFF
DNA: TGTGCCAGCAGCTTGATGACTAGCGGGAGCCATGAGCAGTTCTTC

J: TRBJ1-6
size: .
V: TRBV2
D: .
CDR3: CASSEGVWSSYNSPLHF
DNA: TGTGCCAGCAGTGAGGGGGTCTGGAGCTCCTATAATTCACCCCTCCACTTT

J: TRBJ2-3
size: .
V: TRBV27
D: TRBD2
CDR3: CASSLLLLAGGPDTQYF
DNA: TGTGCCAGCAGTTTACTTCTACTAGCGGGGGGGCCGGATACGCAGTATTTT

J: TRBJ2-1
size: .
V: TRBV7-8
D: TRBD2
CDR3: CASSQGLAGAYNEQFF
DNA: TGTGCCAGCAGCCAGGGACTAGCGGGGGCCTACAATGAGCAGTTCTTC

J: TRBJ2-5
size: .
V: TRBV5-6
D: .
CDR3: CASSLVGQETQYF
DNA: TGTGCCAGCAGCTTGGTGGGGCAAGAGACCCAGTACTTC

J: TRBJ1-2
size: .
V: TRBV5-4
D: TRBD1
CDR3: CASSQSTGGYGYTF
DNA: TGTGCCAGCAGCCAATCTACAGGGGGCTATGGCTACACCTTC

J: TRBJ1-6
size: .
V: TRBV9
D: .
CDR3: CASSLSGSSYNSPLHF
DNA: TGTGCCAGCAGCTTATCGGGGAGCTCCTATAATTCACCCCTCCACTTT

J: TRBJ1-1
size: .
V: TRBV5-1
D: .
CDR3: CASSLIGMNTEAFF
DNA: TGCGCCAGCAGCTTGATAGGGATGAACACTGAAGCTTTCTTT

J: TRBJ1-2
size: .
V: TRBV2
D: .
CDR3: CASSEGQNYGYTF
DNA: TGTGCCAGCAGTGAAGGACAGAACTATGGCTACACCTTC

J: TRBJ2-4
size: .
V: TRBV19
D: .
CDR3: CASSISWRQGGQNIQYF
DNA: TGTGCCAGTAGTATTTCTTGGCGGCAGGGTGGTCAAAACATTCAGTACTTC

J: TRBJ2-7
size: .
V: TRBV27
D: TRBD1
CDR3: CASSLLSGDRGAYEQYF
DNA: TGTGCCAGCAGTTTATTGAGCGGGGACAGGGGCGCCTACGAGCAGTACTTC

J: TRBJ2-1
size: .
V: TRBV13
D: TRBD2
CDR3: CASSLGGLAGDNEQFF
DNA: TGTGCCAGCAGCTTAGGGGGACTAGCGGGAGACAATGAGCAGTTCTTC

J: TRBJ2-2
size: .
V: TRBV28
D: TRBD1
CDR3: CASSLWGQGTGELFF
DNA: TGTGCCAGCAGTTTATGGGGACAGGGGACCGGGGAGCTGTTTTTT

J: TRBJ2-3
size: .
V: TRBV25-1
D: TRBD2
CDR3: CASRDVGAGGNTDTQYF
DNA: TGTGCCAGCAGGGATGTTGGAGCGGGGGGAAACACAGATACGCAGTATTTT

J: TRBJ1-5
size: .
V: TRBV10-2
D: .
CDR3: CASSESAPGFWPQHF
DNA: TGCGCCAGCAGTGAGTCAGCTCCGGGGTTTTGGCCCCAGCATTTT

J: TRBJ2-7
size: .
V: TRBV11-2
D: .
CDR3: CASSSPGGPSYEQYF
DNA: TGTGCCAGCAGCTCTCCCGGGGGTCCTTCCTACGAGCAGTACTTC

J: TRBJ2-7
size: .
V: TRBV7-9
D: TRBD1
CDR3: CASSPRTGESSYEQYF
DNA: TGTGCCAGCAGCCCTAGGACAGGGGAGAGCTCCTACGAGCAGTACTTC

J: TRBJ2-5
size: once
V: TRBV19
D: .
CDR3: CASSNGQGRETQYF
DNA: TGTGCCAGTAGTAACGGTCAGGGGAGGGAGACCCAGTACTTC

J: TRBJ1-2
size: .
V: TRBV2
D: TRBD1
CDR3: CASSVRGEGALYGYTF
DNA: TGTGCCAGCAGTGTCCGGGGAGAGGGGGCTCTATATGGCTACACCTTC

J: TRBJ2-5
size: .
V: TRBV5-4
D: .
CDR3: CASSSSGDFQETQYF
DNA: TGTGCCAGCAGCTCATCCGGGGACTTCCAAGAGACCCAGTACTTC

J: TRBJ2-7
size: .
V: TRBV2
D: .
CDR3: CASSKTYEQYF
DNA: TGTGCCAGCAGTAAGACTTACGAGCAGTACTTC

J: TRBJ2-2
size: .
V: TRBV5-5
D: .
CDR3: CASSLALAAGELFF
DNA: TGTGCCAGCAGCTTGGCGTTAGCTGCCGGGGAGCTGTTTTTT

J: TRBJ2-7
size: .
V: TRBV19
D: .
CDR3: CASSIEQGVVYEQYF
DNA: TGTGCCAGTAGTATAGAACAGGGTGTGGTCTACGAGCAGTACTTC

J: TRBJ2-7
size: .
V: TRBV6-5
D: TRBD1
CDR3: CASSYGQGIDEQYF
DNA: TGTGCCAGCAGTTACGGACAGGGGATAGACGAGCAGTACTTC

J: TRBJ2-7
size: .
V: TRBV29-1
D: TRBD2
CDR3: CSVREAYEQYF
DNA: TGCAGCGTCCGGGAGGCCTACGAGCAGTACTTC

J: TRBJ2-7
size: .
V: TRBV11-2
D: .
CDR3: CASRYSTGVHEQYF
DNA: TGTGCCAGCAGGTATTCAACAGGTGTCCACGAGCAGTACTTC

J: TRBJ1-2
size: .
V: TRBV7-9
D: .
CDR3: CASSLSSPGGYTF
DNA: TGTGCCAGCAGCTTAAGTTCCCCCGGGGGCTACACCTTC

J: TRBJ2-7
size: few
V: TRBV5-4
D: .
CDR3: CASSLDSPYEQYF
DNA: TGTGCCAGCAGCTTGGACAGTCCCTACGAGCAGTACTTC